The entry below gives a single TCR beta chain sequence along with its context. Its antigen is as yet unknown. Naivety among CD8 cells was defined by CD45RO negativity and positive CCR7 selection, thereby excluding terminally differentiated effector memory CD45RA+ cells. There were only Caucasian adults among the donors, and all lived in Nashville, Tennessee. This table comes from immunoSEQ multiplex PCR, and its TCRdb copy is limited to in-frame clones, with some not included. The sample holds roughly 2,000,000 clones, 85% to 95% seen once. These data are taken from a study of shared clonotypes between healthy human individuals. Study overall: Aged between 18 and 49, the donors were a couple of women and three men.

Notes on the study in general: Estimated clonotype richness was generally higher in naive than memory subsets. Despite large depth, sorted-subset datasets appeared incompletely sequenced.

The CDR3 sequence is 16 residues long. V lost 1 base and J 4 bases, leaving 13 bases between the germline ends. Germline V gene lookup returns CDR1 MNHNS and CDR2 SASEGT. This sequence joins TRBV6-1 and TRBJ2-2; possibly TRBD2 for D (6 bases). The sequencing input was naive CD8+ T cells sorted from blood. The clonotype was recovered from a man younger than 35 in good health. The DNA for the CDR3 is TGTGCCAGCAGTGAAGGCACGGGACTCTTCACCGGGGAGCTGTTTTTT. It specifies CASSEGTGLFTGELFF.